These T cell receptor beta chains were read from a single sample in a study of T cell changes during pregnancy in multiple sclerosis. Only in-frame clones appear in the TCRdb table, and some are missing; sequencing was by immunoSEQ multiplex PCR. The table has about 38,000 clones, 85% to 95% seen once. The sample here was CD8+ T cells from peripheral blood mononuclear cells, taken in the third trimester of pregnancy. The source is a female donor with multiple sclerosis, enrolled in a pregnancy study. The CDR3 runs from the conserved cysteine through the conserved F or W. A D gene is named only where the DNA matches it firmly.

v_call: TRBV27
d_call: TRBD1
j_call: TRBJ1-2
cdr3_aa: CASSPGQVFYGYTF

v_call: TRBV11-2
d_call: TRBD2
j_call: TRBJ2-1
cdr3_aa: CASSLEAGVNEQFF

v_call: TRBV6-5
d_call: TRBD1
j_call: TRBJ1-2
cdr3_aa: CASSPQGALGYTF

v_call: TRBV6-4
d_call: NA
j_call: TRBJ2-3
cdr3_aa: CASSEESGSTDTQYF

v_call: TRBV5-4
d_call: TRBD2
j_call: TRBJ2-7
cdr3_aa: CASSPIAGHYEQYF

v_call: TRBV15
d_call: NA
j_call: TRBJ1-4
cdr3_aa: CATSRGADSREKLFF

v_call: TRBV10-3
d_call: TRBD2
j_call: TRBJ2-1
cdr3_aa: CAIREAGGYPDEQFF

v_call: TRBV10-3
d_call: NA
j_call: TRBJ1-1
cdr3_aa: CAISESEGNTEAFF

v_call: TRBV11-3
d_call: NA
j_call: TRBJ1-1
cdr3_aa: CASSSTVNTEAFF

v_call: TRBV21-1
d_call: NA
j_call: TRBJ2-1
cdr3_aa: CASPASREGVYNEQFF

v_call: TRBV11-2
d_call: TRBD1
j_call: TRBJ2-2
cdr3_aa: CASSLDPGTENTGELFF

v_call: TRBV13
d_call: NA
j_call: TRBJ1-6
cdr3_aa: CASRRERSPLHF

v_call: TRBV15
d_call: NA
j_call: TRBJ1-6
cdr3_aa: CATPRGSPLHF

v_call: TRBV11-2
d_call: NA
j_call: TRBJ1-5
cdr3_aa: CASSREFASNQPQHF

v_call: TRBV2
d_call: NA
j_call: TRBJ1-3
cdr3_aa: CASSGGFGNTIYF

v_call: TRBV6-5
d_call: NA
j_call: TRBJ2-7
cdr3_aa: CASSYGEFHEQYF

v_call: TRBV18
d_call: NA
j_call: TRBJ1-5
cdr3_aa: CASSPGESNQPQHF

v_call: TRBV6-6
d_call: NA
j_call: TRBJ2-7
cdr3_aa: CASSTDTSSYEQYF

v_call: TRBV7-9
d_call: TRBD2
j_call: TRBJ2-3
cdr3_aa: CAGASGKGADTQYF

v_call: TRBV2
d_call: TRBD2
j_call: TRBJ2-5
cdr3_aa: CASSGSLAGAQETQYF

v_call: TRBV29-1
d_call: TRBD1
j_call: TRBJ2-7
cdr3_aa: CSVGSSGQGGYEQYF

v_call: TRBV5-5
d_call: NA
j_call: TRBJ1-1
cdr3_aa: CASSLGSGTEAFF

v_call: TRBV2
d_call: NA
j_call: TRBJ1-1
cdr3_aa: CASSGDNMNTEAFF

v_call: TRBV11-2
d_call: NA
j_call: TRBJ1-1
cdr3_aa: CASSLGSGTEAFF

v_call: TRBV7-3
d_call: NA
j_call: TRBJ2-2
cdr3_aa: CASSLVGGELFF

v_call: TRBV15
d_call: NA
j_call: TRBJ1-5
cdr3_aa: CATSRDRGFSNQPQHF

v_call: TRBV5-1
d_call: TRBD1
j_call: TRBJ1-2
cdr3_aa: CASSLDRDRAEGYTF

v_call: TRBV5-5
d_call: NA
j_call: TRBJ1-2
cdr3_aa: CASSLGEGVPGYTF

v_call: TRBV9
d_call: NA
j_call: TRBJ1-2
cdr3_aa: CASSVAGQNYGYTF

v_call: TRBV4-2
d_call: NA
j_call: TRBJ2-1
cdr3_aa: CASSLVPDSFSYNEQFF

v_call: TRBV9
d_call: TRBD1
j_call: TRBJ1-2
cdr3_aa: CASSAQTDRGVGYTF

v_call: TRBV6-1
d_call: NA
j_call: TRBJ1-2
cdr3_aa: CASRNGGYTF

v_call: TRBV5-1
d_call: TRBD1
j_call: TRBJ2-7
cdr3_aa: CASSLMGGDRVYEQYF

v_call: TRBV6-4
d_call: TRBD1
j_call: TRBJ1-2
cdr3_aa: CASSDTGQGVGGYTF

v_call: TRBV7-9
d_call: TRBD1
j_call: TRBJ2-5
cdr3_aa: CASSLRRDRGGETQYF

v_call: TRBV27
d_call: TRBD1
j_call: TRBJ1-2
cdr3_aa: CASSLSVQGDYGYTF